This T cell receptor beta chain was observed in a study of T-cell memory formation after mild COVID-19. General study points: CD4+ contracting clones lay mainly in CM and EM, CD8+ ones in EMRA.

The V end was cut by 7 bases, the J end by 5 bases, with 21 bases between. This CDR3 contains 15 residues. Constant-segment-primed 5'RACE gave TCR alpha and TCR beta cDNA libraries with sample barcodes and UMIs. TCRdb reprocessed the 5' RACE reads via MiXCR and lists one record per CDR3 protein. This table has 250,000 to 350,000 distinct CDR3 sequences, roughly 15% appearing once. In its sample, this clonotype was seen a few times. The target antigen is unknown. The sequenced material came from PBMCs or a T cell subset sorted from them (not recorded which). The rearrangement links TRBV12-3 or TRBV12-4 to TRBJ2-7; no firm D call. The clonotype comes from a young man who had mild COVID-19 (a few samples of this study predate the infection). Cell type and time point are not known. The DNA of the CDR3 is TGTGCCAGCAAGAGTTCCCGGACGAATCTTGACGAGCAGTACTTC. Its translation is CASKSSRTNLDEQYF.